Below, 22 T cell receptor beta chains from the same sample are listed, as sequenced in a study of early stage breast cancer tumors. Only in-frame clones appear in the TCRdb table, and some are missing; sequencing was by immunoSEQ multiplex PCR. The profile covers 27,000 or so clones, with 84% appearing a single time and 9% to 9.5% taken by the ten largest. The specimen was blood. Receptors originate from a person aged 45-65 years with breast cancer.

The chain couples TRBV7-2 to TRBJ2-7; 8 bases map to TRBD2. V was pared by 2 bases and J by 6 bases, with 9 bases of the junction left unmatched. CDR3 size: 15 residues. CDR1 and CDR2 (germline): SGHTA, FQGNSA. CDR3 sequence: CASSLFPAGEFEQYF. DNA of the CDR3: TGTGCCAGCAGCTTATTTCCAGCGGGAGAGTTCGAGCAGTACTTC.

The CDR3: CASSLTFGLSEQYF. CDR3 nucleotide sequence: TGTGCCAGCAGCTTAACGTTTGGCCTCTCCGAGCAGTACTTC. This chain links TRBV7-3 with TRBJ2-7, with unresolved D. The CDR3 is 14 residues long. Trimming cost V 0 bases and J 6 bases, with 12 bases left between them. Germline-derived CDR1 and CDR2 are SGHTA and FQGTGA. Based on the CDR3 plus reference TRBV7-3 and TRBJ2-7, the full variable domain is GAGVSQTPSNKVTEKGKYVELRCDPISGHTALYWYRQSLGQGPEFLIYFQGTGAADDSGLPNDRFFAVRPEGSVSTLKIQRTERGDSAVYLCASSLTFGLSEQYFGPGTRLTVT.

This clone was counted only a few times. The V call is TRBV18, the J call TRBJ1-5, with a weak D call TRBD1 (5 bases). The CDR3 sequence is 14 residues long. Germline-derived CDR1 and CDR2 are KGHSH and LQKENI. V lost 1 base and J 2 bases, leaving 6 bases between the germline ends. In DNA, the CDR3 is TGTGCCAGCTCACCACAGGGGCGCAATCAGCCCCAGCATTTT. It yields the protein CASSPQGRNQPQHF.

The chain couples TRBV9 to TRBJ2-3; 10 positions agree with TRBD1. Germline CDR1 and CDR2: SGDLS and YYNGEE. The CDR3 extends over 14 amino acids. V dropped 3 bases and J dropped 6; count of bases not matched to a gene: 4. CDR3 region: CASSADRGGDTQYF. DNA for the CDR3: TGTGCCAGCAGCGCGGACAGGGGGGGGGATACGCAGTATTTT.

V gene TRBV6-1 combines with J gene TRBJ2-6; either TRBD1 or TRBD2 may fit D (5 bases each). Between the trimmed V and J ends, which lost 4 bases and 3 bases, there was a span of 16 bases. Germline CDR1 reads MNHNS; CDR2 reads SASEGT. CDR3 length: 17 amino acids. The CDR3 DNA reads as TGTGCCAGCAGTGCGCCTATGAGAGGGGATGGGGCCAACGTCCTGACTTTC. This sequence encodes CASSAPMRGDGANVLTF.

The rearrangement links TRBV28 to TRBJ1-1; D is ambiguous. Germline loops: CDR1 MDHEN, CDR2 SYDVKM. This CDR3 is 14 amino acids long. V was clipped by 5 bases and J by 4 bases, with 14 bases between them. The CDR3 here is CASSNRLVGTEAFF. DNA of the CDR3: TGTGCCAGCAGTAACCGCCTGGTAGGCACTGAAGCTTTCTTT.

This clone was picked up a small number of times. CDR3 residues: CASRGVDEQYF. The CDR3 DNA reads as TGTGCCAGCAGGGGGGTGGACGAGCAGTACTTC. The rearrangement uses TRBV5-8 and TRBJ2-7; D might be TRBD1 or TRBD2, each matching 5 bases. Trimming removed 5 bases at V and 5 bases at J, with 8 bases between. This CDR3 contains 11 residues. Germline V gene sequence: CDR1 SGHTS, CDR2 YDEGEE.

The chain links TRBV2 to TRBJ2-7; 7 positions agree with TRBD1. The CDR3 length is 16 residues. Germline trimming cut 5 bases from V and 2 bases from J; bases unmatched to any gene: 12. Germline V gives CDR1 SNHLY, CDR2 FYNNEI. The CDR3 DNA sequence: TGTGCCAGCAGTTTTTCAGGACAGGAACTAACCTACGAGCAGTACTTC. Its translation is CASSFSGQELTYEQYF. Supplemented by reference TRBV2 and TRBJ2-7, the full variable domain reads EPEVTQTPSHQVTQMGQEVILRCVPISNHLYFYWYRQILGQKVEFLVSFYNNEISEKSEIFDDQFSVERPDGSNFTLKIRSTKLEDSAMYFCASSFSGQELTYEQYFGPGTRLTVT.

This rearrangement joins TRBV7-3 to TRBJ2-1; possible D gene TRBD1, 6 bases. Germline loops: CDR1 SGHTA, CDR2 FQGTGA. V was clipped by 1 base and J by 3 bases, with 13 bases between them. The CDR3 has 16 amino acids. The CDR3 nucleotides are TGTGCCAGCAGCTTAATCGGCGACAGGTTCTACAATGAGCAGTTCTTC. Translating it yields CASSLIGDRFYNEQFF. The entire variable domain, with the rest obtained from reference TRBV7-3 and TRBJ2-1, is as follows: GAGVSQTPSNKVTEKGKYVELRCDPISGHTALYWYRQSLGQGPEFLIYFQGTGAADDSGLPNDRFFAVRPEGSVSTLKIQRTERGDSAVYLCASSLIGDRFYNEQFFGPGTRLTVL.

In this sample, this clone turned up a few times. The V gene is TRBV19, the J gene TRBJ1-4; 7 bases map to TRBD1. V trimming: 6 bases; J trimming: 4 bases; junction bases outside the gene matches: 8. The germline CDR1 and CDR2 sequences are LNHDA and SQIVND (reference sequence). There are 15 residues in the CDR3. As DNA, the CDR3 is TGTGCCAGTAGCCCGACAGGGCTCGATAATGAAAAACTGTTTTTT. Translated: CASSPTGLDNEKLFF.

CDR3 amino acids: CASSESGSGAKNIQYF. In DNA form, the CDR3 reads TGTGCCAGCAGTGAATCAGGGTCAGGTGCCAAAAACATTCAGTACTTC. This chain connects TRBV6-1 to TRBJ2-4; tentative D call: TRBD1 (5 bases). V lost 2 bases and J 1 base, leaving 12 bases between the germline ends. Germline-derived CDR1 and CDR2 are MNHNS and SASEGT. The CDR3 has 16 amino acids.

The rearrangement joins TRBV12-2 to TRBJ2-7; the tabulated D call, TRBD2, remains unverified against the DNA. TRBV12-2 is a recognized pseudogene. The CDR3 is made up of 15 amino acids. This CDR3 reads CASRRVREVPYEQYF. The CDR3, as DNA: TGTGCAAGTCGGCGGGTGAGGGAGGTCCCCTACGAGCAGTACTTC.

The J gene is TRBJ1-4, the V gene TRBV19, with a weak D call TRBD1 (6 bases). The CDR3 runs to 11 residues. Germline values: CDR1 LNHDA, CDR2 SQIVND (reference sequence). V was pared by 5 bases and J by 17 bases, with 15 bases between. CDR3 region: CASSSPGHRFF. The CDR3 nucleotides are TGTGCCAGTAGTTCACCGGGACACCGTTTTTTT.

V is TRBV29-1 and J is TRBJ1-1; D remains unclear. The CDR3 loop spans 14 amino acids. V shed 4 bases and J shed 3 bases, with 15 bases lying between them. Germline V gene data show CDR1 as SQVTM and CDR2 as ANQGSEA. The CDR3 sequence: CSVGSRDWDTEAFF. CDR3 in DNA: TGCAGCGTTGGGTCGCGGGATTGGGACACTGAAGCTTTCTTT.

V usage is TRBV18 and J usage is TRBJ2-7; tentatively, D is TRBD1 (5 bases). Germline loops: CDR1 KGHSH, CDR2 LQKENI. Trimming took off 3 bases at V and 4 bases at J, with 13 bases between the two ends. CDR3 size: 14 residues. CDR3 sequence reads: CASSPSGLGYEQYF. The DNA of the CDR3 is TGTGCCAGCTCACCCTCAGGGCTCGGGTACGAGCAGTACTTC.

The genes are TRBV30 and TRBJ2-3; 11 bases fit TRBD2. The CDR3 extends over 16 amino acids. CDR1 is GTSNPN and CDR2 is SVGIG in the germline V gene (reference sequence). V shed 3 bases, J shed 5 bases, and the junction held 10 bases outside the gene matches. The CDR3 DNA is TGTGCCTGGAGCCCGTTGACTAGCGGGACGGTAGATACGCAGTATTTT. Protein sequence: CAWSPLTSGTVDTQYF.

The genes are TRBV7-2 and TRBJ2-3; D is unresolved. This CDR3 region has 16 residues. V lost 0 bases and J lost 0, with 10 bases in between. Germline CDR1 is SGHTA and CDR2 is FQGNSA. The chain's CDR3 is CASSLASLISTDTQYF. As DNA, the CDR3 is TGTGCCAGCAGCTTAGCCTCGCTAATTAGCACAGATACGCAGTATTTT.

The chain combines TRBV18 with TRBJ2-7, with no clear D. Germline-derived CDR1 and CDR2 are KGHSH and LQKENI. The V and J ends lost 0 bases and 0 bases respectively, with 9 bases between them. The CDR3 runs 15 residues. The CDR3 nucleotides read TGTGCCAGCTCACCACCAACTGCTACCTCCTACGAGCAGTACTTC. Translating gives CASSPPTATSYEQYF.

The chain joins TRBV4-1 to TRBJ2-5; D might be TRBD1 (6 bases). In germline, CDR1 is MGHRA, CDR2 YSYEKL. The V end lost 0 bases, the J end lost 4 bases, and 15 bases lay between the germline ends. The CDR3 covers 16 residues. The chain's CDR3 is CASSQDSTGTAETQYF. CDR3 bases: TGCGCCAGCAGCCAAGACTCGACAGGAACGGCAGAGACCCAGTACTTC.

The chain links TRBV7-6 to TRBJ1-2, with D unresolved. The CDR3 covers 13 residues. The V end lost 5 bases, the J end lost 7 bases, and 14 bases lay between the germline ends. Per germline, CDR1 SGHVS and CDR2 FNYEAQ. The CDR3 bases are TGTGCCAGCAGCCAAACCGAAAAGGGTGGCTACACCTTC. Encoded protein: CASSQTEKGGYTF.

The chain employs TRBV5-1 and TRBJ2-7; 8 bases align to TRBD2. Germline V CDR1 and CDR2: SGHRS, YFSETQ. V lost 6 bases and J lost 2; bases outside the gene matches: 10. This CDR3 is built from 15 residues. The CDR3 is CASTRGSGGPYEQYF. As DNA, the CDR3 is TGCGCCAGCACCCGGGGGTCGGGAGGGCCCTACGAGCAGTACTTC.

The J gene is TRBJ1-2, the V gene TRBV7-2, with D possibly TRBD1 on 5 matching bases. The CDR3 spans 15 residues. The V and J ends lost 1 base and 2 bases respectively, with 11 bases between them. CDR1 is SGHTA and CDR2 is FQGNSA in the germline V gene. DNA for the CDR3: TGTGCCAGCAGCTTAGGCCCAACAGGAAACTATGGCTACACCTTC. This sequence encodes CASSLGPTGNYGYTF.